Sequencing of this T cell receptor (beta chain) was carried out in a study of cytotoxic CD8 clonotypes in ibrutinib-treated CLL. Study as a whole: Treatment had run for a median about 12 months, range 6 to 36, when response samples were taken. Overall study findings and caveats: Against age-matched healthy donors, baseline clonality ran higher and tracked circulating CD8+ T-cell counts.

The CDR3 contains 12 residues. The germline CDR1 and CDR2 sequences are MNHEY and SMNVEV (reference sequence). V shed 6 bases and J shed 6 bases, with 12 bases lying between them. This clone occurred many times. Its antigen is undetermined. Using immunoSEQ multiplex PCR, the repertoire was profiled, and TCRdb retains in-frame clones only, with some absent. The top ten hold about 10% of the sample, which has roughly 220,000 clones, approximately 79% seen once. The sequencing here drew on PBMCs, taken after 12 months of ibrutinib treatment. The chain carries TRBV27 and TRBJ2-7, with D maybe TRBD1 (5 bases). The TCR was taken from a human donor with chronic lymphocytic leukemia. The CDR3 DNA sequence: TGTGCCAGCAGCTCAGGGTACGGCGAGCAGTACTTC. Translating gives CASSSGYGEQYF.